The rows below give T cell receptor beta chains drawn from one sample of a study of human T cells and chemical hapten exposure. TCRdb ran MiXCR on the RACE reads and lists one entry per CDR3 protein. This table has some 40,000 distinct CDR3 sequences, about 4% appearing once. Sequenced input: whole blood. The origin of the receptors is a human donor in good health. Some clones in this sample may be carry-over from other donors' samples. CDR3s include the opening cysteine and the closing phenylalanine or tryptophan. A D gene is named only where the DNA matches it firmly. Size is stated for part of the rows, as once, few or many counts, or as a class when the clone is expanded.

V gene: TRBV11-2
clone size: medium-sized
J gene: TRBJ2-3
D gene: TRBD2
CDR3 DNA: TGTGCCAGCAGCTTCACTAGCGGGAGCCGCACAGATACGCAGTATTTT
CDR3 protein: CASSFTSGSRTDTQYF

V gene: TRBV3-1
clone size: medium-sized
J gene: TRBJ2-2
D gene: TRBD2
CDR3 DNA: TGTGCCACGAAAGGGGCGGGAGGCTTCGGCGGGGAGCTGTTTTTT
CDR3 protein: CATKGAGGFGGELFF

V gene: TRBV20-1
clone size: NA
J gene: TRBJ2-7
D gene: NA
CDR3 DNA: TGCAGTGTTAACCGGGACACAACCTACGAGCAGTACTTC
CDR3 protein: CSVNRDTTYEQYF

V gene: TRBV5-1
clone size: many
J gene: TRBJ2-2
D gene: TRBD2
CDR3 DNA: TGCGCCAGCACCTCTAGCGGGAGTTCCCTGGGGGAGCTGTTTTTT
CDR3 protein: CASTSSGSSLGELFF

V gene: TRBV7-9
clone size: many
J gene: TRBJ1-2
D gene: NA
CDR3 DNA: TGTGCCAGCAGCTTAGCCTGGAACCCCAACTATGGCTACACCTTC
CDR3 protein: CASSLAWNPNYGYTF

V gene: TRBV7-6
clone size: many
J gene: TRBJ2-1
D gene: TRBD2
CDR3 DNA: TGTGCCAGCAGCTGGCGGGACCGAGGGACTAGCGGGAGAAATGAGCAGTTCTTC
CDR3 protein: CASSWRDRGTSGRNEQFF

V gene: TRBV6-6
clone size: many
J gene: TRBJ2-2
D gene: TRBD2
CDR3 DNA: TGTGCCAGCAGTTACTGGCCTAGCGGGAGCCCTAGCACCGGGGAGCTGTTTTTT
CDR3 protein: CASSYWPSGSPSTGELFF

V gene: TRBV6-5
clone size: many
J gene: TRBJ2-7
D gene: NA
CDR3 DNA: TGTGCCCAAGCGGGACAGATTTCCTACGAGCAGTACTTC
CDR3 protein: CAQAGQISYEQYF

V gene: TRBV27
clone size: NA
J gene: TRBJ2-7
D gene: NA
CDR3 DNA: NA
CDR3 protein: CAISPIDLSVLLCQQFINHEQYF

V gene: TRBV28
clone size: many
J gene: TRBJ1-1
D gene: NA
CDR3 DNA: TGTGCCAGCAACGAGTTGAACACTGAAGCTTTCTTT
CDR3 protein: CASNELNTEAFF

V gene: TRBV29-1
clone size: many
J gene: TRBJ2-1
D gene: NA
CDR3 DNA: TGCAGCGTTGAAGATCCCTCAGGGAATGAGCAGTTCTTC
CDR3 protein: CSVEDPSGNEQFF

V gene: TRBV27
clone size: NA
J gene: TRBJ1-2
D gene: NA
CDR3 DNA: TGTGCCAGCAGTTTCGCCTCGATTCCTAACTATGGCTACACCTTC
CDR3 protein: CASSFASIPNYGYTF

V gene: TRBV5-1
clone size: many
J gene: TRBJ2-3
D gene: TRBD2
CDR3 DNA: TGCGCCAGCAGCTTGGGTATGACTAGCGGCCGCACAGATACGCAGTATTTT
CDR3 protein: CASSLGMTSGRTDTQYF

V gene: TRBV6-6
clone size: many
J gene: TRBJ1-4
D gene: NA
CDR3 DNA: TGTGCCAGCAGGGGGCTAGCTAATGAAAAACTGTTTTTT
CDR3 protein: CASRGLANEKLFF

V gene: TRBV6-6
clone size: many
J gene: TRBJ2-3
D gene: NA
CDR3 DNA: TGTGCCAGCAGCTACGGACGTCTAAGCACAGATACGCAGTATTTT
CDR3 protein: CASSYGRLSTDTQYF

V gene: TRBV4-1
clone size: few
J gene: TRBJ2-5
D gene: NA
CDR3 DNA: TGCGCCAGCAGCCAACCCCCCAAGGACGTTAAAGAGACCCAGTACTTC
CDR3 protein: CASSQPPKDVKETQYF

V gene: TRBV25-1
clone size: many
J gene: TRBJ1-2
D gene: TRBD1
CDR3 DNA: TGTGCCAGCAGTGGGGACAGGGGGAATGGCTACACCTTC
CDR3 protein: CASSGDRGNGYTF

V gene: TRBV10-3
clone size: NA
J gene: TRBJ2-7
D gene: TRBD1
CDR3 DNA: TGTGCCATCAGTGCCGAGACAGGGGGCAAGTACGAGCAGTACTTC
CDR3 protein: CAISAETGGKYEQYF

V gene: TRBV7-9
clone size: many
J gene: TRBJ1-2
D gene: NA
CDR3 DNA: TGTGCCAGCAGCCCAGGACTGATCTATGGCTACACCTTC
CDR3 protein: CASSPGLIYGYTF

V gene: TRBV7-8
clone size: many
J gene: TRBJ2-3
D gene: NA
CDR3 DNA: TGTGCCAGCAGCCCCCGTCTGAGCCGCGCAGATACGCAGTATTTT
CDR3 protein: CASSPRLSRADTQYF

V gene: TRBV28
clone size: many
J gene: TRBJ1-6
D gene: NA
CDR3 DNA: TGTGCCAGCAGTTGGGGCCTCTATAATTCACCCCTCCACTTT
CDR3 protein: CASSWGLYNSPLHF

V gene: TRBV5-1
clone size: many
J gene: TRBJ1-6
D gene: NA
CDR3 DNA: TGCGCCAGCAGCTCCGTGGGGACCTCGAATTCACCCCTCCACTTT
CDR3 protein: CASSSVGTSNSPLHF

V gene: TRBV20-1
clone size: many
J gene: TRBJ2-3
D gene: NA
CDR3 DNA: TGCAGTGCTCGCCTCCCTGCTAGCACAGATACGCAGTATTTT
CDR3 protein: CSARLPASTDTQYF

V gene: TRBV7-9
clone size: few
J gene: TRBJ2-1
D gene: NA
CDR3 DNA: TGTGCCAGCAGCTCATACCTTGACAATGAGCAGTTCTTC
CDR3 protein: CASSSYLDNEQFF

V gene: TRBV6-1
clone size: many
J gene: TRBJ1-1
D gene: TRBD1
CDR3 DNA: TGTGCCAGCAGCCTCACGGGGACAGGGATTGGGGGGTCTGAAGCTTTCTTT
CDR3 protein: CASSLTGTGIGGSEAFF

V gene: TRBV6-5
clone size: many
J gene: TRBJ1-2
D gene: NA
CDR3 DNA: TGTGCCAGCAGTTACTCGGGACGGTATGGCTACACCTTC
CDR3 protein: CASSYSGRYGYTF

V gene: TRBV5-1
clone size: many
J gene: TRBJ2-5
D gene: NA
CDR3 DNA: TGCGCCAGCAGGTGGAAGGGGGAACCGTCCCCTAAAGAGACCCAGTACTTC
CDR3 protein: CASRWKGEPSPKETQYF

V gene: TRBV6-5
clone size: many
J gene: TRBJ2-7
D gene: NA
CDR3 DNA: TGTGCCAGCCGGGGCGCCGAAACCGCCTACGAGCAGTACTTC
CDR3 protein: CASRGAETAYEQYF

V gene: TRBV11-2
clone size: many
J gene: TRBJ2-1
D gene: TRBD2
CDR3 DNA: TGTGCCAGCAGCCGAGGACTAGCGGGAGAATGGTCCTACAATGAGCAGTTCTTC
CDR3 protein: CASSRGLAGEWSYNEQFF

V gene: TRBV5-1
clone size: NA
J gene: TRBJ2-7
D gene: NA
CDR3 DNA: TGCGCCACCTCCGGCGGCGGAGGGGGAACCTACGAGCAGTACTTC
CDR3 protein: CATSGGGGGTYEQYF

V gene: TRBV4-1
clone size: NA
J gene: TRBJ1-4
D gene: NA
CDR3 DNA: TGCGCCAGCAGCCAGGAGGGACGGGGGGAAAAACTGTTTTTT
CDR3 protein: CASSQEGRGEKLFF

V gene: TRBV27
clone size: many
J gene: TRBJ2-5
D gene: NA
CDR3 DNA: TGTGCCAGCAGTTTATCGGGGAGGAAGACCCAGTACTTC
CDR3 protein: CASSLSGRKTQYF

V gene: TRBV30
clone size: NA
J gene: TRBJ1-6
D gene: TRBD1
CDR3 DNA: TGTGCCTGGAGCCGGGACAGGGTTAATTCACCCCTCCACTTT
CDR3 protein: CAWSRDRVNSPLHF

V gene: TRBV18
clone size: NA
J gene: TRBJ2-1
D gene: TRBD1
CDR3 DNA: TGTGCCAGCTCACCACGTTTACAGGGGGCAACCTACAATGAGCAGTTCTTC
CDR3 protein: CASSPRLQGATYNEQFF

V gene: TRBV28
clone size: few
J gene: TRBJ2-1
D gene: TRBD1
CDR3 DNA: TGTGCCAGCAAAACCCAGGGGGCAGGCAATGAGCAGTTCTTC
CDR3 protein: CASKTQGAGNEQFF

V gene: TRBV27
clone size: many
J gene: TRBJ2-5
D gene: NA
CDR3 DNA: TGTGCCAGCAGTTTTGAAGGGGGGGACCGGGGGTCGCAAGAGACCCAGTACTTC
CDR3 protein: CASSFEGGDRGSQETQYF

V gene: TRBV7-6
clone size: many
J gene: TRBJ1-3
D gene: NA
CDR3 DNA: TGTGCCAGCAGCCGGACGGAAGGAAGAGACACCATATATTTT
CDR3 protein: CASSRTEGRDTIYF

V gene: TRBV27
clone size: few
J gene: TRBJ2-4
D gene: NA
CDR3 DNA: TGTGCCAGCAGATGGGGGGACATTCAGTACTTC
CDR3 protein: CASRWGDIQYF

V gene: TRBV24-1
clone size: NA
J gene: TRBJ1-1
D gene: TRBD1
CDR3 DNA: TGTGCCACCAGTCCAACAGGGGGCGATACTGAAGCTTTCTTT
CDR3 protein: CATSPTGGDTEAFF

V gene: TRBV3-1
clone size: NA
J gene: TRBJ1-1
D gene: NA
CDR3 DNA: TGTGCCAGCAGCCAAGATTCCCGGTTTGAAGCTTTCTTT
CDR3 protein: CASSQDSRFEAFF

V gene: TRBV12-3/TRBV12-4
clone size: many
J gene: TRBJ2-6
D gene: NA
CDR3 DNA: TGTGCCAGCAGATACAGGACCTCTGGGGCCAACGTCCTGACTTTC
CDR3 protein: CASRYRTSGANVLTF

V gene: TRBV24-1
clone size: NA
J gene: TRBJ1-2
D gene: NA
CDR3 DNA: TGTGCCACCAGTGAACCGAAGACACCTCTTCAAGACTACACCTTC
CDR3 protein: CATSEPKTPLQDYTF

V gene: TRBV18
clone size: NA
J gene: TRBJ2-5
D gene: TRBD2
CDR3 DNA: TGTGCCAGCTCCACCCTAGCGGGAGAGGAAGAGACCCAGTACTTC
CDR3 protein: CASSTLAGEEETQYF

V gene: TRBV4-1
clone size: many
J gene: TRBJ2-7
D gene: NA
CDR3 DNA: TGCGCCAGCAGCGCCCCGGACTACGAGCAGTACTTC
CDR3 protein: CASSAPDYEQYF

V gene: TRBV27
clone size: NA
J gene: TRBJ2-7
D gene: NA
CDR3 DNA: TGTGCCAGCAGTCATCAACAAGGGGGGGGCCGCGAGCAGTACTTC
CDR3 protein: CASSHQQGGGREQYF

V gene: TRBV18
clone size: many
J gene: TRBJ1-3
D gene: TRBD1
CDR3 DNA: TGTGCCAGCTCACCAGACAGGGGCGACACCATATATTTT
CDR3 protein: CASSPDRGDTIYF

V gene: TRBV10-3
clone size: NA
J gene: TRBJ1-5
D gene: NA
CDR3 DNA: TGTGCCATCAGTGACGGGTCTCATAGCAATCAGCCCCAGCATTTT
CDR3 protein: CAISDGSHSNQPQHF

V gene: TRBV12-3/TRBV12-4
clone size: many
J gene: TRBJ1-5
D gene: NA
CDR3 DNA: TGTGCCAGCAACCCGGGGTCCTCTAGCAATCAGCCCCAGCATTTT
CDR3 protein: CASNPGSSSNQPQHF

V gene: TRBV12-3/TRBV12-4
clone size: few
J gene: TRBJ1-2
D gene: TRBD1
CDR3 DNA: TGTGCCAGCAGTCCCGCGGGACAGGGCTTGTATGGCTACACCTTC
CDR3 protein: CASSPAGQGLYGYTF

V gene: TRBV6-6
clone size: many
J gene: TRBJ1-5
D gene: NA
CDR3 DNA: TGTGCCAGCAGTTACTCAGGGGCAAATCAGCCCCAGCATTTT
CDR3 protein: CASSYSGANQPQHF

V gene: TRBV7-9
clone size: NA
J gene: TRBJ2-3
D gene: NA
CDR3 DNA: TGTGCCAGCAGCTTCCGGGACACCGGAATCACAGATAAGCAGTATTTT
CDR3 protein: CASSFRDTGITDKQYF

V gene: TRBV27
clone size: few
J gene: TRBJ2-2
D gene: NA
CDR3 DNA: TGTGCCAGCAGTTTAGCCCTCACAATGGCGGACACCGGGGAGCTGTTTTTT
CDR3 protein: CASSLALTMADTGELFF

V gene: TRBV28
clone size: many
J gene: TRBJ2-2
D gene: TRBD2
CDR3 DNA: TGTGCCAGCAGTTTAAGTGGACTAGCGGGAAACACCGGGGAGCTGTTTTTT
CDR3 protein: CASSLSGLAGNTGELFF

V gene: TRBV29-1
clone size: NA
J gene: TRBJ1-1
D gene: NA
CDR3 DNA: TGCAGCGTTGAGTTACAGCTGAACACTGAAGCTTTCTTT
CDR3 protein: CSVELQLNTEAFF